A selection of T cell receptor beta chains follows, all from one sample in a study of HIV-infected patients and healthy controls. TCRdb passed the 5' RACE reads through MiXCR, listing each CDR3 protein once. The repertoire holds about 5,800 distinct CDR3 sequences, with roughly 10% as singletons. The input for sequencing was blood, taken before antiretroviral therapy. These receptors were collected from an adult with HIV infection. Each CDR3 is given with its conserved first and last residue. The order of the fields is D gene, V gene, clone size, CDR3 length, J gene, CDR3 DNA, CDR3 protein. A D gene is named only where the DNA matches it firmly. Clone size, where shown, is once, few, many, or a class for clones that have expanded.

D gene: TRBD1; V gene: TRBV20-1; clone size: medium-sized; CDR3 length: 14; J gene: TRBJ2-3; CDR3 DNA: TGCAGTGCTAGTAGGGGGCTAGCTCGAAATACGCAGTATTTT; CDR3 protein: CSASRGLARNTQYF
D gene: TRBD1; V gene: TRBV6-5; clone size: NA; CDR3 length: 20; J gene: TRBJ1-6; CDR3 DNA: TGTGCCAGCAGTTGGAAACCGGGACAGGGCACTTTCCCGAGCAATTCACCCCTCCACTTT; CDR3 protein: CASSWKPGQGTFPSNSPLHF
D gene: TRBD2; V gene: TRBV4-1; clone size: NA; CDR3 length: 18; J gene: TRBJ2-3; CDR3 DNA: TGCGCCAGCAGCCAAGAAGATACTAGCGGGGGATTCACAGATACGCAGTATTTT; CDR3 protein: CASSQEDTSGGFTDTQYF
D gene: NA; V gene: TRBV10-3; clone size: many; CDR3 length: 12; J gene: TRBJ1-1; CDR3 DNA: TGTGCCATCAGAAGCACACGGACTGAAGCTTTCTTT; CDR3 protein: CAIRSTRTEAFF
D gene: NA; V gene: TRBV5-1; clone size: medium-sized; CDR3 length: 12; J gene: TRBJ2-3; CDR3 DNA: TGCGCCAGCAGCTTGGAAGCAGATACGCAGTATTTT; CDR3 protein: CASSLEADTQYF
D gene: NA; V gene: TRBV6-5; clone size: NA; CDR3 length: 15; J gene: TRBJ1-5; CDR3 DNA: TGTGCCAGCAGTTATGGCAGGGGCTACAATCAGCCCCAGCATTTT; CDR3 protein: CASSYGRGYNQPQHF
D gene: NA; V gene: TRBV10-3; clone size: medium-sized; CDR3 length: 15; J gene: TRBJ1-2; CDR3 DNA: TGTGCCATCAGTGAGACCACCGGGGGAGGATATGGCTACACCTTC; CDR3 protein: CAISETTGGGYGYTF
D gene: NA; V gene: TRBV27; clone size: NA; CDR3 length: 13; J gene: TRBJ2-1; CDR3 DNA: TGTGCCAGCACACCGGACAGCCACAATGAGCAGTTCTTC; CDR3 protein: CASTPDSHNEQFF
D gene: NA; V gene: TRBV18; clone size: many; CDR3 length: 16; J gene: TRBJ1-2; CDR3 DNA: TGTGCCAGCTCACCATCGACAACGGGTTTTAACTATGGCTACACCTTC; CDR3 protein: CASSPSTTGFNYGYTF
D gene: NA; V gene: TRBV12-3/TRBV12-4; clone size: NA; CDR3 length: 13; J gene: TRBJ1-1; CDR3 DNA: TGTGCCAGCATCCCCGAGGCAGGGACTGAAGCTTTCTTT; CDR3 protein: CASIPEAGTEAFF
D gene: TRBD2; V gene: TRBV4-2; clone size: many; CDR3 length: 14; J gene: TRBJ2-7; CDR3 DNA: TGTGCCAGCAGCCAAGAAACTAGCGGTGGAGTGAAGTACTTC; CDR3 protein: CASSQETSGGVKYF
D gene: NA; V gene: TRBV19; clone size: many; CDR3 length: 14; J gene: TRBJ2-1; CDR3 DNA: TGTGCCAGTACACTGGGGGGACCCAACAATGAGCAGTTCTTC; CDR3 protein: CASTLGGPNNEQFF
D gene: NA; V gene: TRBV6-5; clone size: few; CDR3 length: 14; J gene: TRBJ2-1; CDR3 DNA: TGTGCCAGCAGTTACTCCGCTAGCAGGGATGAGCAGTTCTTC; CDR3 protein: CASSYSASRDEQFF
D gene: NA; V gene: TRBV11-2; clone size: few; CDR3 length: 15; J gene: TRBJ2-1; CDR3 DNA: TGTGCCAGCAGCTACGAGCCGAGCTCCTACAATGAGCAGTTCTTC; CDR3 protein: CASSYEPSSYNEQFF
D gene: NA; V gene: TRBV3-1; clone size: medium-sized; CDR3 length: 14; J gene: TRBJ1-1; CDR3 DNA: TGTGCCAGCAGCCCCACCAGATCGAAGAGTGAGGCTTTCTTT; CDR3 protein: CASSPTRSKSEAFF
D gene: NA; V gene: TRBV20-1; clone size: NA; CDR3 length: 14; J gene: TRBJ1-1; CDR3 DNA: TGCAGTGCCCATGAGAGGCGGGGGAACACTGAAGCTTTCTTT; CDR3 protein: CSAHERRGNTEAFF
D gene: NA; V gene: TRBV20-1; clone size: many; CDR3 length: 13; J gene: TRBJ2-7; CDR3 DNA: TGCAGTGCTAGAGCCCCAGGACGGGGGGAGCAGTACTTC; CDR3 protein: CSARAPGRGEQYF
D gene: TRBD2; V gene: TRBV20-1; clone size: NA; CDR3 length: 14; J gene: TRBJ2-3; CDR3 DNA: TGCAGTGCAAATAAAGCGGGGGGTGCAGATACGCAGTATTTT; CDR3 protein: CSANKAGGADTQYF
D gene: NA; V gene: TRBV28; clone size: NA; CDR3 length: 15; J gene: TRBJ2-1; CDR3 DNA: TGTGCCAGCCCCCAGGGACGGCGGACCTACAATGAGCAGTTCTTC; CDR3 protein: CASPQGRRTYNEQFF
D gene: TRBD2; V gene: TRBV7-6; clone size: few; CDR3 length: 15; J gene: TRBJ2-5; CDR3 DNA: TGTGCCAGCAGCTCCCTCGGACTAGCCCGAGAGACCCAGTACTTC; CDR3 protein: CASSSLGLARETQYF
D gene: NA; V gene: TRBV2; clone size: medium-sized; CDR3 length: 13; J gene: TRBJ2-5; CDR3 DNA: TGTGCCAGCAGTCCCTGGGGAGAGGAGACCCAGTACTTC; CDR3 protein: CASSPWGEETQYF
D gene: NA; V gene: TRBV7-2; clone size: large; CDR3 length: 15; J gene: TRBJ2-5; CDR3 DNA: TGTGCCAGCAGCTTAGTAGGTGGAGGGAGAGAGACCCAGTACTTC; CDR3 protein: CASSLVGGGRETQYF
D gene: NA; V gene: TRBV3-1; clone size: many; CDR3 length: 13; J gene: TRBJ1-4; CDR3 DNA: TGTGCCAGCAGCCTTGTTCAAAGTGAAAAACTGTTTTTT; CDR3 protein: CASSLVQSEKLFF
D gene: NA; V gene: TRBV3-1; clone size: many; CDR3 length: 16; J gene: TRBJ2-3; CDR3 DNA: TGTGCCAGCAGCCCCCGAAAACAGGCAAGACCAGATACGCAGTATTTT; CDR3 protein: CASSPRKQARPDTQYF
D gene: NA; V gene: TRBV7-9; clone size: many; CDR3 length: 13; J gene: TRBJ1-5; CDR3 DNA: TGTGCCAGCAGCTTCGGGACGGGACAGCCCCAGCATTTT; CDR3 protein: CASSFGTGQPQHF
D gene: TRBD1; V gene: TRBV25-1; clone size: medium-sized; CDR3 length: 15; J gene: TRBJ1-4; CDR3 DNA: TGTGCCAGCAGTCAAGAATTGGGACAGATGAAAAATCTGTTTTTT; CDR3 protein: CASSQELGQMKNLFF
D gene: NA; V gene: TRBV14; clone size: many; CDR3 length: 13; J gene: TRBJ1-1; CDR3 DNA: TGTGCCAGCAGCCAGTACACTAACACTGAAGCTTTCTTT; CDR3 protein: CASSQYTNTEAFF
D gene: NA; V gene: TRBV18; clone size: NA; CDR3 length: 15; J gene: TRBJ2-7; CDR3 DNA: TGTGCCAGCTCACCAATTATGGGGGACGGCTACGAGCAGTACTTC; CDR3 protein: CASSPIMGDGYEQYF
D gene: NA; V gene: TRBV5-1; clone size: many; CDR3 length: 16; J gene: TRBJ1-1; CDR3 DNA: TGCGCCAGCAGCCTGATGGCGCCACAGGGGAACACTGAAGCTTTCTTT; CDR3 protein: CASSLMAPQGNTEAFF
D gene: NA; V gene: TRBV7-6; clone size: medium-sized; CDR3 length: 15; J gene: TRBJ2-5; CDR3 DNA: TGTGCCAGCAGCTTACCCCCCGCGCGGGGAGAGACCCAGTACTTC; CDR3 protein: CASSLPPARGETQYF
D gene: NA; V gene: TRBV13; clone size: large; CDR3 length: 13; J gene: TRBJ1-1; CDR3 DNA: TGTGCCAGCAGCTCCGACGCAAACACTGAAGCTTTCTTT; CDR3 protein: CASSSDANTEAFF
D gene: NA; V gene: TRBV9; clone size: medium-sized; CDR3 length: 13; J gene: TRBJ1-5; CDR3 DNA: TGTGCCAGCAGCGTAAAGGCAGATCAGCCCCAGCATTTT; CDR3 protein: CASSVKADQPQHF
D gene: NA; V gene: TRBV3-1; clone size: few; CDR3 length: 13; J gene: TRBJ2-7; CDR3 DNA: TGTGCCAGCAGCCGGACAGTTTACTACGAGCAGTACTTC; CDR3 protein: CASSRTVYYEQYF
D gene: NA; V gene: TRBV7-6; clone size: medium-sized; CDR3 length: 14; J gene: TRBJ1-1; CDR3 DNA: TGTGCCAGCAGCGCCCAGGCTGGGAACACTGAAGCTTTCTTT; CDR3 protein: CASSAQAGNTEAFF
D gene: NA; V gene: TRBV12-3/TRBV12-4; clone size: few; CDR3 length: 14; J gene: TRBJ2-7; CDR3 DNA: TGTGCCAGCAGTTTGAAAGGGTCCCTCTACGAGCAGTACTTC; CDR3 protein: CASSLKGSLYEQYF
D gene: NA; V gene: TRBV7-2; clone size: medium-sized; CDR3 length: 13; J gene: TRBJ2-5; CDR3 DNA: TGTGCCAGCAGCTTAGCGCCGGGGCAGACCCAGTACTTC; CDR3 protein: CASSLAPGQTQYF
D gene: NA; V gene: TRBV25-1; clone size: NA; CDR3 length: 11; J gene: TRBJ2-5; CDR3 DNA: TGTGCCAGCAGTGTGCCCGAGACCCAGTACTTC; CDR3 protein: CASSVPETQYF
D gene: TRBD2; V gene: TRBV20-1; clone size: few; CDR3 length: 20; J gene: TRBJ2-1; CDR3 DNA: TGCAGTGCTAGAGGGGATCTAGCGGGGGGTTTTATTAGCTCCTACAATGAGCAGTTCTTC; CDR3 protein: CSARGDLAGGFISSYNEQFF
D gene: TRBD1; V gene: TRBV10-3; clone size: few; CDR3 length: 13; J gene: TRBJ2-1; CDR3 DNA: TGTGCCATAACGGGACAGTCCTACAATGAGCAGTTCTTC; CDR3 protein: CAITGQSYNEQFF
D gene: NA; V gene: TRBV20-1; clone size: many; CDR3 length: 10; J gene: TRBJ2-1; CDR3 DNA: TGCAGTGCCACTGACAATGAGCAGTTCTTC; CDR3 protein: CSATDNEQFF
D gene: NA; V gene: TRBV7-8; clone size: few; CDR3 length: 12; J gene: TRBJ2-3; CDR3 DNA: TGTGCCACACACGCAAGGGAAGATACGCAGTATTTT; CDR3 protein: CATHAREDTQYF
D gene: NA; V gene: TRBV5-6; clone size: NA; CDR3 length: 14; J gene: TRBJ2-3; CDR3 DNA: TGTGCCACCCGAGAGGGGGGCGCAACAGATACGCAGTATTTT; CDR3 protein: CATREGGATDTQYF
D gene: TRBD2; V gene: TRBV6-6; clone size: few; CDR3 length: 16; J gene: TRBJ2-1; CDR3 DNA: TGTGCCAGCAGAGAACTAGCGGGGGGCTCCTACAATGAGCAGTTCTTC; CDR3 protein: CASRELAGGSYNEQFF
D gene: NA; V gene: TRBV4-1; clone size: NA; CDR3 length: 15; J gene: TRBJ2-3; CDR3 DNA: TGCGCCAGCAGCCATCAGGCCGCTAGCACAGATACGCAGTATTTT; CDR3 protein: CASSHQAASTDTQYF
D gene: TRBD1; V gene: TRBV7-2; clone size: medium-sized; CDR3 length: 14; J gene: TRBJ1-3; CDR3 DNA: TGTGCCAGCCTGAGGGGGCCGGCTGGAAACACCATATATTTT; CDR3 protein: CASLRGPAGNTIYF
D gene: NA; V gene: TRBV4-2; clone size: many; CDR3 length: 13; J gene: TRBJ1-1; CDR3 DNA: TGTGCCAGCAGCCAGGGATCGAACACTGAAGCTTTCTTT; CDR3 protein: CASSQGSNTEAFF
D gene: NA; V gene: TRBV7-9; clone size: NA; CDR3 length: 15; J gene: TRBJ1-5; CDR3 DNA: TGTGCCAGCAGCGCTAAAGGGGAACGGGGACAGCCCCAGCATTTT; CDR3 protein: CASSAKGERGQPQHF
D gene: TRBD1; V gene: TRBV6-1; clone size: medium-sized; CDR3 length: 16; J gene: TRBJ2-1; CDR3 DNA: TGTGCCAGCATCCGACGACCGGGACAGATATACAATGAGCAGTTCTTC; CDR3 protein: CASIRRPGQIYNEQFF
D gene: TRBD2; V gene: TRBV2; clone size: medium-sized; CDR3 length: 16; J gene: TRBJ2-3; CDR3 DNA: TGTGCCAGCAGGGCCGGCGCTAGCGGGCCCACAGATACGCAGTATTTT; CDR3 protein: CASRAGASGPTDTQYF
D gene: NA; V gene: TRBV25-1; clone size: NA; CDR3 length: 11; J gene: TRBJ2-3; CDR3 DNA: TGTGCCAGCAGTGAATGGGAGGTGCAGTATTTT; CDR3 protein: CASSEWEVQYF
D gene: NA; V gene: TRBV2; clone size: many; CDR3 length: 17; J gene: TRBJ1-5; CDR3 DNA: TGTGCCAGCAGTGAAGTCCTTAGACAGGCTGGGGGTCAGCCCCAGCATTTT; CDR3 protein: CASSEVLRQAGGQPQHF
D gene: TRBD1; V gene: TRBV20-1; clone size: NA; CDR3 length: 13; J gene: TRBJ1-1; CDR3 DNA: TGCAGTGCTAGTCCTACAGGGGCCACTGAAGCTTTCTTT; CDR3 protein: CSASPTGATEAFF
D gene: NA; V gene: TRBV11-2; clone size: many; CDR3 length: 14; J gene: TRBJ2-7; CDR3 DNA: TGTGCCAGCAGCGGCTGGGACTCTGGCTACGAGCAGTACTTC; CDR3 protein: CASSGWDSGYEQYF
D gene: TRBD2; V gene: TRBV5-1; clone size: NA; CDR3 length: 14; J gene: TRBJ2-1; CDR3 DNA: TGCGCCAGCAGCTGGACTAGCGGGGAGGATGAGCAGTTCTTC; CDR3 protein: CASSWTSGEDEQFF
D gene: NA; V gene: TRBV28; clone size: medium-sized; CDR3 length: 15; J gene: TRBJ1-5; CDR3 DNA: TGTGCCAGCAGTTTAGCGGCAGGGCGGAATCAGCCCCAGCATTTT; CDR3 protein: CASSLAAGRNQPQHF